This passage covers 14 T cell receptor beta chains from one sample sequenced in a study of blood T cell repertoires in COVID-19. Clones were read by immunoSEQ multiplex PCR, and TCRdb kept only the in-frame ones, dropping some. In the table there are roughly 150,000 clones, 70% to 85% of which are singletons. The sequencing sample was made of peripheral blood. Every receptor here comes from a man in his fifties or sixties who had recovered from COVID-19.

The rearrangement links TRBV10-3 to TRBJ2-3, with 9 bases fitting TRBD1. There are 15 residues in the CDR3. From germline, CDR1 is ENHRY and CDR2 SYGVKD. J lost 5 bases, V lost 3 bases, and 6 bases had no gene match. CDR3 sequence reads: CAISDGTGRGDTQYF. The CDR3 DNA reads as TGTGCCATCAGTGACGGGACAGGGCGAGGAGATACGCAGTATTTT.

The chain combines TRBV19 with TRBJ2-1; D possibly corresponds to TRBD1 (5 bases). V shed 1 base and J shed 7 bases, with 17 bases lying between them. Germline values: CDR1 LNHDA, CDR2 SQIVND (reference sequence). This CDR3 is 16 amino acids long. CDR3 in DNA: TGTGCCAGTAGTATAGTCGGCGGTATTTCAGGGAATGAGCAGTTCTTC. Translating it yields CASSIVGGISGNEQFF. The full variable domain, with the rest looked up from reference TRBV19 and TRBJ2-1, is DGGITQSPKYLFRKEGQNVTLSCEQNLNHDAMYWYRQDPGQGLRLIYYSQIVNDFQKGDIAEGYSVSREKKESFPLTVTSAQKNPTAFYLCASSIVGGISGNEQFFGPGTRLTVL.

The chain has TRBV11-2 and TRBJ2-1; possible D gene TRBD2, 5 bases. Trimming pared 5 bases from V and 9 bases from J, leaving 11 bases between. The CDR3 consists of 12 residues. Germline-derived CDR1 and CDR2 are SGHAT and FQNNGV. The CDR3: CASSVTRTEQFF. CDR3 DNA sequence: TGTGCCAGCAGCGTTACTAGGACTGAGCAGTTCTTC.

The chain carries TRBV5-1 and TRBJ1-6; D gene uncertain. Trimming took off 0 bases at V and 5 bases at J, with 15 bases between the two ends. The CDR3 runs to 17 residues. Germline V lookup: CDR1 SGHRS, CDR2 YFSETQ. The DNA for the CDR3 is TGCGCCAGCAGCTTGGAAGCCTCAGGTCCTGATAATTCACCCCTCCACTTT. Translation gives CASSLEASGPDNSPLHF.

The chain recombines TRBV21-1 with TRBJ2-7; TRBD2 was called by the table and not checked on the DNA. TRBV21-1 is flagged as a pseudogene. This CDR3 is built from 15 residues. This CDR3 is CASSKWCPSSYEQYF. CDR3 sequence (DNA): TGTGCCAGCAGCAAATGGTGCCCGAGCTCCTACGAGCAGTACTTC.

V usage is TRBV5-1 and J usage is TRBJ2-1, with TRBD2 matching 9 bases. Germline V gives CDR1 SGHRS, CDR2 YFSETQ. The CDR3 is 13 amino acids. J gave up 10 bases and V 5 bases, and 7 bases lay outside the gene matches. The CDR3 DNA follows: TGCGCCAGCAGGTTGCGGGGGGGCCTGGAGCAGTTCTTC. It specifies CASRLRGGLEQFF.

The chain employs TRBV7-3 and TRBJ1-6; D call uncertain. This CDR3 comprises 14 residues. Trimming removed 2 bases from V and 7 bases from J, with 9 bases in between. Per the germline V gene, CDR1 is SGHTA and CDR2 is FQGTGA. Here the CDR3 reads CASSLLGPNSPLHF. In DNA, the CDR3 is TGTGCCAGCAGCTTATTGGGCCCAAATTCACCCCTCCACTTT.

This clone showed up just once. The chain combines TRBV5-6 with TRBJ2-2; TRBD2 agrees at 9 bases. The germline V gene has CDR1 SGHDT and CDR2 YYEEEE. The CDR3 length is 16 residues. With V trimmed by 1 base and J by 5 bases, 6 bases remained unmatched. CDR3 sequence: CASSLRGGRVTGELFF. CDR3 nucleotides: TGTGCCAGCAGCTTGAGAGGCGGGAGGGTGACCGGGGAGCTGTTTTTT.

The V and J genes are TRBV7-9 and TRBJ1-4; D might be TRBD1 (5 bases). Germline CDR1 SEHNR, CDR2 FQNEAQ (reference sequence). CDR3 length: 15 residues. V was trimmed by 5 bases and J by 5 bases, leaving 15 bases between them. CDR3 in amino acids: CASSTNTGGNEKLFF. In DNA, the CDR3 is TGTGCCAGCAGCACTAATACAGGAGGGAATGAAAAACTGTTTTTT.

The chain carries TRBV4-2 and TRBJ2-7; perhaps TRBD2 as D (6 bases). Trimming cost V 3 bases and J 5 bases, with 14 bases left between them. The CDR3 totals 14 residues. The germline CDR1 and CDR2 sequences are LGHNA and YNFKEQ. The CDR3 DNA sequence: TGTGCCAGCAGCCAGAGGGCGGGGTCCCACGAGCAGTACTTC. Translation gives CASSQRAGSHEQYF.

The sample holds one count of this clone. CDR3: CASSQNHRSQPQHF. The CDR3 DNA sequence: TGTGCCAGCAGCCAAAATCACAGGTCTCAGCCCCAGCATTTT. The chain employs TRBV3-1 (or the pseudogene TRBV3-2) and TRBJ1-5, with D maybe TRBD1 (5 bases). Trimming stripped 2 bases from V and 6 bases from J, with 11 bases between. This CDR3 has 14 amino acids. Germline CDR1 is LGHDT and CDR2 is YNNKEL (reference sequence).

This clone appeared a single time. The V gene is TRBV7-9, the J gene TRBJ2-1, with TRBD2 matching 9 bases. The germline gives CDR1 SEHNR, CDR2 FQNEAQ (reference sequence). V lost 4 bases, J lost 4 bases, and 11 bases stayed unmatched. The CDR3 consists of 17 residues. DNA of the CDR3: TGTGCCAGCAGCTCCACAAGCGCGGGAGGGCCTTACAATGAGCAGTTCTTC. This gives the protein CASSSTSAGGPYNEQFF.

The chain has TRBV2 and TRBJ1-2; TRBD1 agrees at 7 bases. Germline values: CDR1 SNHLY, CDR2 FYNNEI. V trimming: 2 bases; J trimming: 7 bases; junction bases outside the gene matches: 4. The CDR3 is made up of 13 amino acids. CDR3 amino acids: CASSEWAGGGYTF. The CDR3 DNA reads TGTGCCAGCAGTGAATGGGCAGGGGGTGGCTACACCTTC.

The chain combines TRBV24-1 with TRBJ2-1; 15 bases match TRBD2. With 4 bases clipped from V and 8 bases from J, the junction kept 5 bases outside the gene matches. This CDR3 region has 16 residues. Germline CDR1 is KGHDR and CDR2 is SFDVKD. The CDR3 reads CATSDGLAGGPHEQFF. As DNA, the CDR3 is TGTGCCACCAGTGACGGACTAGCGGGGGGGCCGCATGAGCAGTTCTTC.